The rows below give T cell receptor beta chains drawn from one sample of a study of technical replicates of blood from a handful of donors. Using immunoSEQ multiplex PCR, the repertoire was profiled, and TCRdb retains in-frame clones only, with some absent. The data hold about 90,000 clones, with 85% to 95% observed a single time. Specimen: T cells isolated from PBMCs. The origin of the receptors is a human donor in good health. The CDR3 runs from the conserved cysteine through the conserved F or W. The D gene is left open where the match is weak. Clone sizes are given selectively: once, few, many, or a class where the clone is expanded.

J gene: TRBJ2-7
V gene: TRBV18
D gene: TRBD1
clone size: NA
CDR3 DNA: TGTGCCAGCTCACCAGGGACAGGGGGGGCTCTTGAGCAGTACTTC
CDR3 protein: CASSPGTGGALEQYF

J gene: TRBJ1-1
V gene: TRBV6-6
D gene: TRBD1
clone size: NA
CDR3 DNA: TGTGCCAGCAGTGCAAGGGGGCGGACGCACACTGAAGCTTTCTTT
CDR3 protein: CASSARGRTHTEAFF

J gene: TRBJ2-2
V gene: TRBV5-5
D gene: TRBD2
clone size: once
CDR3 DNA: TGTGCCAGCAGCCGAGGACTAGCGGGCCTCACCGGGGAGCTGTTTTTT
CDR3 protein: CASSRGLAGLTGELFF

J gene: TRBJ1-5
V gene: TRBV28
D gene: TRBD1
clone size: NA
CDR3 DNA: TGTGCCAGCAGCCCTACAGGGGATAGTAATCAGCCCCAGCATTTT
CDR3 protein: CASSPTGDSNQPQHF

J gene: TRBJ1-5
V gene: TRBV28
D gene: NA
clone size: once
CDR3 DNA: TGTGCCAGCAGTTTAAGGTCAGGGTCGAGGAATCAGCCCCAGCATTTT
CDR3 protein: CASSLRSGSRNQPQHF

J gene: TRBJ2-2
V gene: TRBV2
D gene: NA
clone size: NA
CDR3 DNA: TGTGCCAGCAGTGTAGGAGGGCCTCTACCATATACCGGGGAGCTGTTTTTT
CDR3 protein: CASSVGGPLPYTGELFF

J gene: TRBJ1-5
V gene: TRBV19
D gene: NA
clone size: NA
CDR3 DNA: TGTGCCAGTAGTCCCTGGGACAAAGTCCAGCCCCAGCATTTT
CDR3 protein: CASSPWDKVQPQHF

J gene: TRBJ2-1
V gene: TRBV14
D gene: NA
clone size: NA
CDR3 DNA: TGTGCCAGCAGCCCGAGACAGATTCTGGAGCAGTTCTTC
CDR3 protein: CASSPRQILEQFF

J gene: TRBJ2-7
V gene: TRBV28
D gene: NA
clone size: NA
CDR3 DNA: TGTGCCAGCAGTCCGCTATCTACAGGCTACGAGCAGTACTTC
CDR3 protein: CASSPLSTGYEQYF

J gene: TRBJ1-2
V gene: TRBV20-1
D gene: NA
clone size: NA
CDR3 DNA: TGCAGTGCCACGGGGAACTATGGCTACACCTTC
CDR3 protein: CSATGNYGYTF

J gene: TRBJ1-1
V gene: TRBV6-6
D gene: NA
clone size: NA
CDR3 DNA: TGTGCCAGCAGTTACACAAACAGGGCTTCGAGCACTGAAGCTTTCTTT
CDR3 protein: CASSYTNRASSTEAFF

J gene: TRBJ2-3
V gene: TRBV28
D gene: NA
clone size: NA
CDR3 DNA: TGTGCCAGCAGTTTAGCCGGGGTGGTGGGGGCAGCGGCAGATACGCAGTATTTT
CDR3 protein: CASSLAGVVGAAADTQYF

J gene: TRBJ1-4
V gene: TRBV7-2
D gene: TRBD1
clone size: NA
CDR3 DNA: TGTGCCAGCAGCTTAGGAGTCCCTGGGACAGGGGGCGGAAAACTGTTTTTT
CDR3 protein: CASSLGVPGTGGGKLFF

J gene: TRBJ2-5
V gene: TRBV19
D gene: NA
clone size: few
CDR3 DNA: TGTGCCAGTAGTATCAGGGATCAAGAGACCCAGTACTTC
CDR3 protein: CASSIRDQETQYF

J gene: TRBJ2-7
V gene: TRBV29-1
D gene: TRBD2
clone size: NA
CDR3 DNA: TGCAGCGCCGTATTGACTAGCGGGAGTGGATCCTACGAGCAGTACTTC
CDR3 protein: CSAVLTSGSGSYEQYF

J gene: TRBJ2-7
V gene: TRBV7-9
D gene: NA
clone size: once
CDR3 DNA: TGTGCCAGCAGCTCGACCCTTCGAGGTTACGAGCAGTACTTC
CDR3 protein: CASSSTLRGYEQYF

J gene: TRBJ1-5
V gene: TRBV10-3
D gene: TRBD1
clone size: NA
CDR3 DNA: TGTGCCATCAGCAACACAGGGGTCTATAGCAATCAGCCCCAGCATTTT
CDR3 protein: CAISNTGVYSNQPQHF

J gene: TRBJ1-5
V gene: TRBV19
D gene: TRBD1
clone size: NA
CDR3 DNA: TGTGCCAGTAGTCCAAGGGACAGGGGATACAATCAGCCCCAGCATTTT
CDR3 protein: CASSPRDRGYNQPQHF

J gene: TRBJ2-3
V gene: TRBV19
D gene: TRBD2
clone size: NA
CDR3 DNA: TGTGCCAGTAGTATAGATGGTAATAGGCTAGCGGGGGTCCCAGATACGCAGTATTTT
CDR3 protein: CASSIDGNRLAGVPDTQYF

J gene: TRBJ1-2
V gene: TRBV2
D gene: TRBD1
clone size: NA
CDR3 DNA: TGTGCCAGCCAGTTTTTAGGCGGGACAGATTACTATGGCTACACCTTC
CDR3 protein: CASQFLGGTDYYGYTF

J gene: TRBJ2-7
V gene: TRBV5-1
D gene: TRBD2
clone size: NA
CDR3 DNA: TGCGCCAGCAGCTTGGTCACTAGCGCGCCCTCCTACGAGCAGTACTTC
CDR3 protein: CASSLVTSAPSYEQYF

J gene: TRBJ2-2
V gene: TRBV9
D gene: TRBD1
clone size: NA
CDR3 DNA: TGTGCCAGCAGCGACGGACAGGGGAACACCGGGGAGCTGTTTTTT
CDR3 protein: CASSDGQGNTGELFF

J gene: TRBJ1-1
V gene: TRBV21-1
D gene: NA
clone size: NA
CDR3 DNA: TGTGCCAGCAGCAAAGGCCCGGACATACAGATAGAAACTGAAGCTTTCTTT
CDR3 protein: CASSKGPDIQIETEAFF

J gene: TRBJ2-7
V gene: TRBV4-2
D gene: TRBD1
clone size: once
CDR3 DNA: TGTGCCAGCAGCCAAGAAAGGGTGGGACAGGGGGCTGACGAGCAGTACTTC
CDR3 protein: CASSQERVGQGADEQYF

J gene: TRBJ2-2
V gene: TRBV10-3
D gene: NA
clone size: NA
CDR3 DNA: TGTGCCATCAGTGAGGCGATAAACACCGGGGAGCTGTTTTTT
CDR3 protein: CAISEAINTGELFF

J gene: TRBJ2-1
V gene: TRBV9
D gene: NA
clone size: NA
CDR3 DNA: TGTGCCAGCAGCGGTAGCCACGGGGACAATGAGCAGTTCTTC
CDR3 protein: CASSGSHGDNEQFF

J gene: TRBJ2-1
V gene: TRBV11-1
D gene: NA
clone size: NA
CDR3 DNA: TGTGCCAGCAGCTCCGAGCGGTACAATGAGCAGTTCTTC
CDR3 protein: CASSSERYNEQFF

J gene: TRBJ1-3
V gene: TRBV5-4
D gene: NA
clone size: NA
CDR3 DNA: TGTGCCAGCAGCTTACAGGGCATCTCTGGAAACACCATATATTTT
CDR3 protein: CASSLQGISGNTIYF

J gene: TRBJ1-4
V gene: TRBV11-3
D gene: NA
clone size: NA
CDR3 DNA: TGTGCCCCCCCGTTTAGTAATGAAAAACTGTTTTTT
CDR3 protein: CAPPFSNEKLFF

J gene: TRBJ2-1
V gene: TRBV27
D gene: TRBD1
clone size: NA
CDR3 DNA: TGTGCCAGCAGTGTCGACAGGGCTAATGAGCAGTTCTTC
CDR3 protein: CASSVDRANEQFF

J gene: TRBJ2-7
V gene: TRBV6-5
D gene: NA
clone size: NA
CDR3 DNA: TGTGCCAGCAGTTACGGGGACAATTCCTACGAGCAGTACTTC
CDR3 protein: CASSYGDNSYEQYF

J gene: TRBJ1-1
V gene: TRBV7-3
D gene: NA
clone size: once
CDR3 DNA: TGTGCCAGCAGCTCTACCGGGACACAGAACACTGAAGCTTTCTTT
CDR3 protein: CASSSTGTQNTEAFF

J gene: TRBJ2-3
V gene: TRBV4-1
D gene: NA
clone size: NA
CDR3 DNA: TGCGCCAGCAGCCAAGATGGCAGGGAAAACACAGATACGCAGTATTTT
CDR3 protein: CASSQDGRENTDTQYF

J gene: TRBJ1-1
V gene: TRBV6-5
D gene: TRBD1
clone size: NA
CDR3 DNA: TGTGCCAGCAGTAACAGGGGAGAGATGAACACTGAAGCTTTCTTT
CDR3 protein: CASSNRGEMNTEAFF

J gene: TRBJ2-3
V gene: TRBV6-6
D gene: TRBD2
clone size: NA
CDR3 DNA: TGTGCCAGCAGTTACTCAAGCGGCGGGAGCGGGAATACGCAGTATTTT
CDR3 protein: CASSYSSGGSGNTQYF

J gene: TRBJ2-7
V gene: TRBV5-1
D gene: TRBD1
clone size: NA
CDR3 DNA: TGCGCCAGCAGCTTGGTAGGACAGGGGCACGAGCAGTACTTC
CDR3 protein: CASSLVGQGHEQYF

J gene: TRBJ2-1
V gene: TRBV10-1
D gene: TRBD2
clone size: NA
CDR3 DNA: TGCGCCAGCAGCCCGGGACTAGCGGGAGCGGATGAGCAGTTCTTC
CDR3 protein: CASSPGLAGADEQFF

J gene: TRBJ2-3
V gene: TRBV7-9
D gene: TRBD1
clone size: NA
CDR3 DNA: TGTGCCAGCAGCTCGGGACAGGGTGCTACGCAGTATTTT
CDR3 protein: CASSSGQGATQYF

J gene: TRBJ1-6
V gene: TRBV4-1
D gene: NA
clone size: NA
CDR3 DNA: TGCGCCAGCAGCCAAGATGTCACATTGTATTCACCCCTCCACTTT
CDR3 protein: CASSQDVTLYSPLHF